This T cell receptor (beta chain) was profiled in a study of beta chain features in type 1 diabetes. Study as a whole: Age and gender were similar between patients and healthy donors, as were cell yields. About 110,000,000 sorted cells were examined across all samples.

The CDR3 totals 12 residues. V was clipped by 8 bases and J by 2 bases, with 10 bases between them. Per the germline V gene, CDR1 is MDHEN and CDR2 is SYDVKM. The isolated RNA, all of it, was reverse transcribed, so expressed TCRB transcripts were what got sequenced. Here immunoSEQ multiplex PCR was the method, and the copy in TCRdb shows in-frame clones only, minus some. The sample lists roughly 400,000 clones, roughly 16% occurring once. The sequence was collected from a woman aged 18-29 years in good health. The sample comprised naive CD4+ T cells from blood. This chain links TRBV28 with TRBJ2-7; the D is unclear. This CDR3 is CASWAPAYEQYF. As DNA, the CDR3 is TGTGCCAGCTGGGCACCAGCCTACGAGCAGTACTTC.